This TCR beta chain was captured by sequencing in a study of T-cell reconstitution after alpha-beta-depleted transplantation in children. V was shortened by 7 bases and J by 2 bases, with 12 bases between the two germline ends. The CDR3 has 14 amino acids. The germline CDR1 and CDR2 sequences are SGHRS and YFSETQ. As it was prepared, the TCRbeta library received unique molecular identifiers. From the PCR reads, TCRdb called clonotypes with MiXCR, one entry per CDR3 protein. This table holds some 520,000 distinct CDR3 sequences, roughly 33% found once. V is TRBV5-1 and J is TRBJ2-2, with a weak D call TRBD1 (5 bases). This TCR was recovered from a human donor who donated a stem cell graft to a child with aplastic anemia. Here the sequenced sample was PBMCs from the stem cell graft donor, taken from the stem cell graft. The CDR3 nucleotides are TGCGCCAGCTGTCCTCAGGGAAACACCGGGGAGCTGTTTTTT. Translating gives CASCPQGNTGELFF.